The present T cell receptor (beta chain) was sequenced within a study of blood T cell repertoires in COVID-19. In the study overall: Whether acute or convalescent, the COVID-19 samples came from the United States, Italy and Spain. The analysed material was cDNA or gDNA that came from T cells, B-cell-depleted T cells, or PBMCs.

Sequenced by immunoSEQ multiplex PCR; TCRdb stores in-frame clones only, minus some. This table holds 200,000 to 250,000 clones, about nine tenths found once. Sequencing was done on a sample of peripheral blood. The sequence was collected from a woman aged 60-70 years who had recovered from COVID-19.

CDR3 protein: CASSQDGYGTSTDTQYF. CDR3 DNA: TGTGCCAGCAGCCAAGATGGATATGGGACTAGCACAGATACGCAGTATTTT. The gene calls are TRBV3-1 (or the pseudogene TRBV3-2) and TRBJ2-3; D might be TRBD2 (6 bases). CDR1 and CDR2 from the germline V gene are LGHDT and YNNKEL (reference sequence). The CDR3 covers 17 residues. The V end lost 0 bases, the J end lost 0 bases, and 13 bases lay between the germline ends.